This is a list of T cell receptor beta chains from one sample in a study of graft-versus-host responses after intestinal transplantation. Clones were read by immunoSEQ multiplex PCR, and TCRdb kept only the in-frame ones, dropping some. Of tens of thousands of clones listed, roughly 90% are singletons. The sequences come from bone marrow, collected around 730 days after intestinal transplantation. The receptors shown here come from a human patient who received an intestinal transplant, so some T cells may come from the graft donor. CDR3s include the opening cysteine and the closing phenylalanine or tryptophan.

v_call cdr3_aa
TRBV18 CASSPAQGREQFF
TRBV6-5 CASSGQALTEAFF
TRBV5-1 CASSYWTGWETQYF
TRBV7-3 CASSLGLYNEQFF
TRBV7-6 CASSSTPTNEKLFF
TRBV7-2 CASSLSGGAHNEQFF
TRBV2 CASSEERGGETQYF
TRBV6-5 CASSYTGAGGYGYTF
TRBV19 CASSRTKNYGYTF
TRBV5-1 CASRGETALYEQYF
TRBV19 CASSIGGSSNQPQHF
TRBV27 CASRTFGRRARETQYF
TRBV7-6 CASSLGVQGAGTDTQYF